The 2 T cell receptor beta chains below all came from one sample that was sequenced in a study of radiotherapy plus CTLA-4 blockade in lung cancer. Libraries were prepared by immunoSEQ multiplex PCR; TCRdb keeps only in-frame clonotypes and omits some of them. The table has approximately 52,000 clones, roughly 77% seen once. The source was peripheral blood, collected from a patient treated with radiotherapy plus ipilimumab. Receptors were obtained from a human donor with non-small cell lung cancer who had a complete response to radiotherapy plus ipilimumab.

This rearrangement joins TRBV25-1 to TRBJ2-3, with 9 bases aligning to TRBD2. CDR3 length: 16 residues. The germline V gene encodes CDR1 MGHDK and CDR2 SYGVNS. Unmatched junction bases numbered 10, after V lost 1 base and J lost 8 bases. CDR3 bases: TGTGCCAGCAGTGAATCCGCGGGGGGGCCGGAAGGTACGCAGTATTTT. Residues: CASSESAGGPEGTQYF.

V usage is TRBV2 and J usage is TRBJ1-1, with D maybe TRBD1 (5 bases). This CDR3 contains 11 residues. Between the trimmed V and J ends, which lost 5 bases and 6 bases, there was a span of 7 bases. Germline lookup yields CDR1 SNHLY and CDR2 FYNNEI. Here the CDR3 DNA reads TGTGCCAGCAGTCGGGACTCTGAAGCTTTCTTT. It codes for CASSRDSEAFF.